This TCR beta chain was observed in a study of T cell repertoires in cytomegalovirus infection. Study as a whole: Shared public TCR beta signatures pointed to both CMV infection and a matching HLA type. Study outcomes and limitations: The study identified carriers of CMV plus the relevant HLA from cumulative public TCR beta family frequency. In two of eight donors, the top clonotype was HLA-C-restricted CMV-specific.

Germline-derived CDR1 and CDR2 are SQVTM and ANQGSEA. With 6 bases removed from V and 0 bases from J, the gap between germline ends came to 14 bases. The CDR3 sequence is 14 residues long. As concerns this clonotype: No antigen is known for it.

Using its own MiXCR run on the reads, TCRdb lists one record per CDR3 protein. The sample yields around 740,000 distinct CDR3 sequences, approximately 34% seen once. Sequenced: PBMCs. This clonotype was sampled from a human donor in good health (CMV status not recorded). Some clones in this sample may be carry-over from other donors' samples. The rearrangement uses TRBV29-1 and TRBJ1-1; the D gene is possibly TRBD1 (6 bases). The DNA of the CDR3 is TGCAGCGTCTGTCCCGGGACATTGAACACTGAAGCTTTCTTT. This gives the protein CSVCPGTLNTEAFF. The complete variable domain, with remaining parts taken from reference TRBV29-1 and TRBJ1-1, reads SAVISQKPSRDICQRGTSLTIQCQVDSQVTMMFWYRQQPGQSLTLIATANQGSEATYESGFVIDKFPISRPNLTFSTLTVSNMSPEDSSIYLCSVCPGTLNTEAFFGQGTRLTVV.